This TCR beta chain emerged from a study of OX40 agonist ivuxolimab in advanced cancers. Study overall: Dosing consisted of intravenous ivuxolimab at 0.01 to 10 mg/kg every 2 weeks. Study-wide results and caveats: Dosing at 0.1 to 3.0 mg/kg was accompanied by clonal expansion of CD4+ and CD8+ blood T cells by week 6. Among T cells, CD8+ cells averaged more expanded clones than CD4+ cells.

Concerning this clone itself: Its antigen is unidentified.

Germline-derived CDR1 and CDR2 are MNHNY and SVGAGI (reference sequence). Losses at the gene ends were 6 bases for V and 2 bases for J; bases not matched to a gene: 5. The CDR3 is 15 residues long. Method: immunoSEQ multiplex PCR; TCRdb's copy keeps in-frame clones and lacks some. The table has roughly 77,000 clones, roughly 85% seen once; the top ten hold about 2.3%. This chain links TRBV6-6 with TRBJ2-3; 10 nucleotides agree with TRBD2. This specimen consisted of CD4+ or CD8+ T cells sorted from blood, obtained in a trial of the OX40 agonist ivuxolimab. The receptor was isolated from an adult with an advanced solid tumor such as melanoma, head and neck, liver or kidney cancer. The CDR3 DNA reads TGTGCCAGCAGGTTTAGCGGGGGGCCCACAGATACGCAGTATTTT. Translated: CASRFSGGPTDTQYF.